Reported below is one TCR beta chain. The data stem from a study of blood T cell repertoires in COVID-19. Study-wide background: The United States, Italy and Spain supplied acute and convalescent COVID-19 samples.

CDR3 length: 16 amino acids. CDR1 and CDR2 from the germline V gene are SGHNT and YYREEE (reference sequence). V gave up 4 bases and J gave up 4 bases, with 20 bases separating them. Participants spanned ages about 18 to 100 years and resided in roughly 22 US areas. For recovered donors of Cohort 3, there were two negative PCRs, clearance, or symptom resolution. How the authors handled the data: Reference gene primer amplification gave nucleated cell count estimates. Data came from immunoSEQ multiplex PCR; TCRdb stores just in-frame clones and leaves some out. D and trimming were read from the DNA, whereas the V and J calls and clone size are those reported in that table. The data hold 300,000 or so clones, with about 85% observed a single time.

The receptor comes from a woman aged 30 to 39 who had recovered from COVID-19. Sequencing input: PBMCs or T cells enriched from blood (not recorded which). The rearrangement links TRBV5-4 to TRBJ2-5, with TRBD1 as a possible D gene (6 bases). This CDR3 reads CASSQPRGGFGETQYF. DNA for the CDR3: TGTGCCAGCAGCCAACCTCGAGGGGGTTTTGGAGAGACCCAGTACTTC.